This T cell receptor (beta chain) comes out of a study of T-cell memory formation after mild COVID-19. General study findings and limits: Clones that contracted clustered mainly in CM and EM if CD4+ and in EMRA if CD8+.

The CDR3 sequence is 14 residues long. V lost 0 bases, J lost 1 base, and 7 bases lay in between. Germline CDR1 reads SGHRS; CDR2 reads YFSETQ. This clonotype was counted ten times or more. The antigen is undetermined. Each CDR3 protein is one row after TCRdb ran MiXCR on the 5' RACE reads. Seen here are more than 150,000 distinct CDR3 sequences, approximately 10% observed once, and the top ten hold about 3.5%. Sequencing was done on a sample of PBMCs or a T cell subset sorted from them (not recorded which). This receptor was identified in a man aged 18 to 29 who had mild COVID-19 (a few samples of this study predate the infection). Cell type and time point are not known. This rearrangement joins TRBV5-1 to TRBJ1-1; no clear D. CDR3 DNA sequence: TGCGCCAGCAGCTTGGTGGCCGGGAACACTGAAGCTTTCTTT. Residues: CASSLVAGNTEAFF.